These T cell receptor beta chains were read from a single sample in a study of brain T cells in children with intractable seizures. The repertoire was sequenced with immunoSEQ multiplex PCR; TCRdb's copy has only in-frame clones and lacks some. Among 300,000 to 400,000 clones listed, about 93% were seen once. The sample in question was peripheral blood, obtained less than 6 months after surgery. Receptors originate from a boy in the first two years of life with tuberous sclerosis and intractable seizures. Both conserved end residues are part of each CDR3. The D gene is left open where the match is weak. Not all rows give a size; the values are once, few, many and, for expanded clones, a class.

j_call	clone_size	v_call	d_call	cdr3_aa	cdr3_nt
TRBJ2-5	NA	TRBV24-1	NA	CATSDNSPETQYF	TGTGCCACCAGTGACAACAGCCCAGAGACCCAGTACTTC
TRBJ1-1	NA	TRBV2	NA	CASSEWTDLNTEAFF	TGTGCCAGCAGTGAATGGACGGATTTGAACACTGAAGCTTTCTTT
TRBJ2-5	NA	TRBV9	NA	CASSVGGTETQYF	TGTGCCAGCAGCGTTGGGGGTACAGAGACCCAGTACTTC
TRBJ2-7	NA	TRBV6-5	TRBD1	CASRRQGGNEQYF	TGTGCCAGCAGGCGACAGGGGGGGAACGAGCAGTACTTC
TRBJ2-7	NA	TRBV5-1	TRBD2	CASSLALAGAGEQYF	TGCGCCAGCAGCTTGGCTCTAGCGGGAGCGGGCGAGCAGTACTTC
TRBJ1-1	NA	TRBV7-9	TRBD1	CASLLGTGGTEAFF	TGTGCCAGCCTTCTAGGGACAGGGGGCACTGAAGCTTTCTTT
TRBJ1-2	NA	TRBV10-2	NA	CASSESEGSHGYTF	TGCGCCAGCAGTGAGTCCGAGGGGTCCCATGGCTACACCTTC
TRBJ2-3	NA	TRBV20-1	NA	CSASRREKGTDTQYF	TGCAGTGCTAGTCGCAGGGAAAAGGGCACAGATACGCAGTATTTT
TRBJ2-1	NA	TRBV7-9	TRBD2	CASRRSGGRFYNEQFF	TGTGCCAGCAGACGGAGCGGGGGCCGATTCTACAATGAGCAGTTCTTC
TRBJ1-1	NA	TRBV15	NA	CATSRGTEAFF	TGTGCCACCAGCAGAGGCACTGAAGCTTTCTTT
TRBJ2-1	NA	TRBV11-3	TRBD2	CASSSGTSGISSYNEQFF	TGTGCCAGCAGCTCCGGGACTAGCGGGATAAGCTCCTACAATGAGCAGTTCTTC
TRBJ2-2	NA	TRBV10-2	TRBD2	CASSESRGGRAANTGELFF	TGCGCCAGCAGTGAGTCGAGAGGCGGGAGGGCCGCGAACACCGGGGAGCTGTTTTTT
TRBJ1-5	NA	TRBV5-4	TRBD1	CASSLEGANQPQHF	TGTGCCAGCAGCTTGGAGGGGGCTAATCAGCCCCAGCATTTT
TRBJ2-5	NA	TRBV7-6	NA	CASSSGPGVGQETQYF	TGTGCCAGCAGCTCAGGCCCAGGGGTCGGCCAAGAGACCCAGTACTTC
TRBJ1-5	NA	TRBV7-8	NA	CASSLAFGEGQPQHF	TGTGCCAGCAGCTTAGCGTTCGGGGAGGGCCAGCCCCAGCATTTT
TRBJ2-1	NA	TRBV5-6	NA	CASSLLAKGDFNEQFF	TGTGCCAGCAGCTTGCTAGCCAAAGGGGACTTCAATGAGCAGTTCTTC
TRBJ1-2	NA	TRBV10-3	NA	CAISESFGGVYGYTF	TGTGCCATCAGTGAGTCGTTCGGAGGGGTCTATGGCTACACCTTC
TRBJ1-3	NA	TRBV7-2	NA	CASSTGRSSGNTIYF	TGTGCCAGCAGCACGGGACGGAGCTCTGGAAACACCATATATTTT
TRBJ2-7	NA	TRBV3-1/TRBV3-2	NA	CASSFSYEQYF	TGTGCCAGCAGTTTCAGTTACGAGCAGTACTTC
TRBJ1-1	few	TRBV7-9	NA	CASSLVGSEAFF	TGTGCCAGCAGCTTAGTTGGGTCTGAAGCTTTCTTT
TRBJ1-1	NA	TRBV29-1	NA	CSVGLLKTNTEAFF	TGCAGCGTTGGACTGTTGAAAACTAACACTGAAGCTTTCTTT
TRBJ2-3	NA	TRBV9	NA	CASSAVGTDTQYF	TGTGCCAGCAGCGCCGTGGGAACAGATACGCAGTATTTT
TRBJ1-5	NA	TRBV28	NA	CASSFGPGRGNQPQHF	NA
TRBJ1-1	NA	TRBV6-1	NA	CASSEQPSVVPPRGNTEAFF	TGTGCCAGCAGTGAACAGCCCTCAGTTGTCCCCCCCAGGGGGAACACTGAAGCTTTCTTT
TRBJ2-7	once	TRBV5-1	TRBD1	CASSFGPTGQGVVARGYEQYF	TGCGCCAGCAGCTTTGGCCCCACCGGACAGGGTGTGGTAGCGAGGGGCTACGAGCAGTACTTC
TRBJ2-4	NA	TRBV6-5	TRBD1	CASSYSGQLNIQYF	TGTGCCAGCAGTTATTCGGGACAGCTTAACATTCAGTACTTC
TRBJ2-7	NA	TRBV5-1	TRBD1	CASSLEQGVYEQYF	TGCGCCAGCAGCTTGGAACAGGGGGTCTACGAGCAGTACTTC
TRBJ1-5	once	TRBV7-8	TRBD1	CASSLEGGDSLNQPQHF	TGTGCCAGCAGCTTAGAGGGGGGGGACAGCTTAAATCAGCCCCAGCATTTT
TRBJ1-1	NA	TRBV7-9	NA	CASSSARGTEAFF	TGTGCCAGCAGCTCCGCGCGGGGAACTGAAGCTTTCTTT
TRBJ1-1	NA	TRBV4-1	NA	CASSQGQGNTEAFF	TGCGCCAGCAGCCAAGGGCAGGGAAACACTGAAGCTTTCTTT
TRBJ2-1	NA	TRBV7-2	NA	CASSLAGGRFF	TGTGCCAGCAGCTTAGCGGGGGGGCGGTTCTTC
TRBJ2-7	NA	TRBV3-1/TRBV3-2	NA	CASSPIAAFSYEQYF	TGTGCCAGCAGCCCCATAGCGGCCTTCTCCTACGAGCAGTACTTC
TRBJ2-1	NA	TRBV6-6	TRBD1	CASSPGQGEIFYNEQFF	TGTGCCAGCAGTCCGGGACAGGGGGAGATATTCTACAATGAGCAGTTCTTC
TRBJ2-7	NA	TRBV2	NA	CASSEALARVYEQYF	TGTGCCAGCAGTGAAGCGCTTGCCAGGGTCTACGAGCAGTACTTC
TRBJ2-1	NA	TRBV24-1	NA	CATSDSPRDGEQFF	TGTGCCACCAGTGATTCGCCGCGGGACGGCGAGCAGTTCTTC
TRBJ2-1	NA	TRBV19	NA	CASSERGYNEQFF	TGTGCCAGTAGTGAGCGAGGTTACAATGAGCAGTTCTTC
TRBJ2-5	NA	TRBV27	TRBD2	CASRTSGRGETQYF	TGTGCCAGTCGGACTAGCGGGAGAGGGGAGACCCAGTACTTC
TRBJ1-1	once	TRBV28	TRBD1	CASSDRGFDTEAFF	TGTGCCAGCAGTGACAGGGGTTTCGACACTGAAGCTTTCTTT
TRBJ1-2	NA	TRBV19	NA	CASRGVRALGYGYTF	TGTGCCAGTAGGGGGGTCAGGGCCCTGGGCTATGGCTACACCTTC
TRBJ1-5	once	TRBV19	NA	CASSMGGQATNQPQHF	TGTGCCAGTAGTATGGGGGGGCAGGCCACCAATCAGCCCCAGCATTTT
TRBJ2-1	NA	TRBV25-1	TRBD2	CARGSGGSGGANEQFF	TGTGCCAGAGGGTCGGGTGGCAGCGGGGGGGCCAATGAGCAGTTCTTC
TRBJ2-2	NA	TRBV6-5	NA	CASSYPNTGELFF	TGTGCCAGCAGTTACCCAAACACCGGGGAGCTGTTTTTT
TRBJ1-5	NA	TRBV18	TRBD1	CASSRDRNQPQHF	TGTGCCAGCTCACGGGACAGAAATCAGCCCCAGCATTTT
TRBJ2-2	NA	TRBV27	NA	CASSLSRVTGELFF	TGTGCCAGCAGTTTATCGAGGGTCACCGGGGAGCTGTTTTTT
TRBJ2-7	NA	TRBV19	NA	CASTQGLGPYEQYF	TGTGCCAGTACCCAGGGGCTTGGCCCCTACGAGCAGTACTTC
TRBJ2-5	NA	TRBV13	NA	CASSASSGETQYF	TGTGCCAGCAGCGCATCCAGTGGGGAGACCCAGTACTTC
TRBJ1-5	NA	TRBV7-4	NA	CASNRGFPTPQHF	TGTGCCAGCAATCGTGGGTTCCCTACGCCCCAGCATTTT
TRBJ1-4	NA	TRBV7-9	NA	CASSLAGRGHEKLFF	TGTGCCAGCAGCTTAGCGGGCAGGGGCCATGAAAAACTGTTTTTT
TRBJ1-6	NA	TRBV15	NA	CATSTDRRGNSPLHF	TGTGCCACCAGTACCGACAGGCGAGGGAATTCACCCCTCCACTTT
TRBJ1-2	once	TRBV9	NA	CASSVGDRQKTMGYTF	TGTGCCAGCAGCGTTGGGGACCGACAAAAAACTATGGGCTACACCTTC
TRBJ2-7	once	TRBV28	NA	CAHRFSDSYEQYF	TGTGCCCACAGGTTCTCCGACTCCTACGAGCAGTACTTC
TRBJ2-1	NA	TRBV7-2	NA	CASSRGQSYNEQFF	TGTGCCAGCAGCCGCGGACAGTCCTACAATGAGCAGTTCTTC
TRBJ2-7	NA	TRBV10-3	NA	CAISESMGGLHEQYF	TGTGCCATCAGTGAGTCAATGGGGGGACTCCACGAGCAGTACTTC
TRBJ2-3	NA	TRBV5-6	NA	CASSLVGADTQYF	TGTGCCAGCAGCTTGGTAGGGGCAGATACGCAGTATTTT
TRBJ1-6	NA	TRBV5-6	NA	CASSFRDGAYNSPLHF	TGTGCCAGCAGCTTCCGGGACGGAGCATATAATTCACCCCTCCACTTT
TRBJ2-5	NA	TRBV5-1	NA	CATLHRGHQETQYF	TGCGCCACCCTCCATAGGGGACACCAAGAGACCCAGTACTTC
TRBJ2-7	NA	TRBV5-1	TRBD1	CASSLGVRTGAREQYF	TGCGCCAGCAGCTTGGGAGTTAGGACAGGGGCTCGAGAGCAGTACTTC
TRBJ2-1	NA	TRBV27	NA	CASSFSRGESYNEQFF	TGTGCCAGCAGTTTTTCTAGAGGAGAGTCCTACAATGAGCAGTTCTTC
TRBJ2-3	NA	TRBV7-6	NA	CASSLWRDGRTDTQYF	TGTGCCAGCAGCTTATGGCGGGACGGCCGCACAGATACGCAGTATTTT
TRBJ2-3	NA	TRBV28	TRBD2	CASNLAGGFADTQYF	TGTGCCAGCAACCTAGCGGGAGGGTTCGCAGATACGCAGTATTTT